What follows is one T cell receptor beta chain and its context. Its antigen has not been determined. No quality values exist for individual bases; no much larger clone is one base distant. High-throughput TCRbeta CDR3 sequencing of frozen genomic DNA was performed by immunoSEQ, including PCR amplification, mapping, bias correction and internal controls. In the source study's methods: Only productive rearrangements were retained, with each unique TCRbeta sequence defined by its CDR3 nucleotide sequence together with its V and J gene. For a sequence to be called donor-reactive, it needed a frequency of at least 0.01% and at least 5-fold expansion in CFSE-low cells compared with unstimulated pre-transplant cells. To ensure at least 90% detection power, minimum frequency thresholds were set for each subject based on that subject's lowest-template unstimulated sample. Repertoire turnover was measured by Jensen-Shannon divergence between the top 1000 TCRbeta sequences post- and pre-transplant. Changes in detection of donor-reactive sequences were tested with two-sided Fisher's exact tests. Entries here come from immuneACCESS through TCRdb and include only in-frame sequences with V and J called. Some clones fail to appear in such tables; in the studies checked, an unresolved V gene covers under half of the shortfall, and the cause of the remainder is unknown. Clone size and V and J calls were adopted from that table, with D and trimming inferred from the DNA. In all, the sample holds some 40,000 clones, and 70% to 90% of those were seen once. The top ten clones comprise roughly 2.7% of the sample.

This specimen belongs to a study of T cell clones after liver transplantation (dated by TCRdb to between 2018 and 2021). About the full investigation: The samples were obtained from ITN030ST, a randomized trial that attempted immunosuppression withdrawal within 2 years after liver transplantation. Blood samples were taken pre-transplant, pre-randomization before withdrawal, and post-randomization after full withdrawal or failed withdrawal. The studied cohort comprised 8 liver transplant recipients, 3 classified as tolerant and 5 as non-tolerant. Tolerance was defined as complete immunosuppression withdrawal for at least one year with no rise in liver enzymes beyond twice the upper limit of normal. Until randomization at 12-24 months post-transplant, subjects were given standard immunosuppression, with no induction therapy. Donor-reactive T cell clones were identified by TCRbeta sequencing after a pre-transplant mixed lymphocyte reaction and then tracked in post-transplant blood. Third party-reactive TCRbeta sequences were also identified from pre-transplant MLRs to serve as an antigen-independent comparator for donor-reactive sequences. Three of the eight recipients were HCV-positive; the others were transplanted for non-autoimmune, non-viral indications.

The paper as a whole reports these results and caveats: When repertoire turnover was taken into account, detection of donor-reactive sequences was significantly reduced in 7 of 8 subjects for CD4 and in 8 of 8 subjects for CD8. A significant post-transplant decrease in circulating donor-reactive CD4 TCRbeta sequences was observed in 5 of 8 subjects, irrespective of tolerance or HCV status. Since no allograft tissue specimens were available, donor-reactive T cells may have migrated into the graft instead of being deleted. Donor-reactive sequences declined more than third party-reactive ones, suggesting partial antigen-specific deletion unrelated to withdrawal success. The conclusions were preliminary, being limited by small, heterogeneous patient numbers and by non-standardized post-transplant time points. Low numbers of available donor cells limited the measurable donor-reactive repertoire in two subjects.

Thawed unstimulated PBMCs were stained for CD3, CD4 and CD8 and FACS-sorted into CD3+CD4+ and CD3+CD8+ populations. Each of the 8 studied subjects was randomized to immunosuppression withdrawal. The Qiagen DNeasy Blood and Tissue Kit was used for isolation of genomic DNA. The specimen was CD4+ T cells from blood, collected 24 months after liver transplant. The source is a human patient who received a liver transplant. Some T cells may derive from the graft donor when a transplant has been performed.

The base sequence is TGTGCCAGCATCCGGAGCGGTAGCTCCTACAATGAGCAGTTCTTC. Its coded protein is CASIRSGSSYNEQFF. The sequence is built from TRBV5-8 and TRBJ2-1, and the D gene may be TRBD2, 5 bases matching. The V end loses 6 bases and the J end loses 0 bases, and a stretch of 13 bases separates them. From the germline V gene, CDR1 is SGHTS and CDR2 is YDEGEE. Including cysteine and phenylalanine, the CDR3 has 15 amino acids. CDR3 DNA only is kept here, 45 bases in frame from base 1.